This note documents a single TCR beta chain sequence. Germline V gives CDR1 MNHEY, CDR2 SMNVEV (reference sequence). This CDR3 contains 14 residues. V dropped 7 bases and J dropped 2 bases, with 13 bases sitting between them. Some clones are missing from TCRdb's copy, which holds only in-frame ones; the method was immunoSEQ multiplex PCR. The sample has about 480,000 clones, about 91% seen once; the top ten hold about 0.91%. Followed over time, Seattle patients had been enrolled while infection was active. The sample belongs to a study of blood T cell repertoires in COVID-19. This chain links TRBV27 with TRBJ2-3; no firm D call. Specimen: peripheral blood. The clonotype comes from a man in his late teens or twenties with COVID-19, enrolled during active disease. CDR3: CASTQRPATDTQYF. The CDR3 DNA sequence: TGTGCCAGCACACAGAGACCGGCCACAGATACGCAGTATTTT.